A single sample is the source of the 22 T cell receptor beta chains below, sequenced in a study of vaccination and CD4 T cells after COVID-19. Cultured CD4+ T cells had their DNA profiled by the Oncomine TCR Beta short-read assay. TCRdb ran MiXCR on the PCR reads and lists one entry per CDR3 protein. The data show approximately 19,000 distinct CDR3 sequences, with under 50% seen just once and approximately 2.7% held by the top ten. What these receptors recognize is not known. Noted treatment: approximately nine-day PBMC culture with coronavirus spike peptide pools or control peptides (ViraFEST assay). The sample in question was CD4+ T cells from blood, cultured in vitro, obtained after SARS-CoV-2 vaccination. The receptors originated from a human donor who had recovered from COVID-19.

V gene TRBV10-3 combines with J gene TRBJ2-1, with TRBD2 matching 8 bases. Germline CDR1 ENHRY, CDR2 SYGVKD. The CDR3 covers 15 residues. The V gene end was trimmed by 2 bases and the J gene end by 4 bases; junction bases not matched to a gene: 4. In DNA, the CDR3 is TGTGCCATCAGTGAGCCGGGGGGGGCGTACAATGAGCAGTTCTTC. It yields the protein CAISEPGGAYNEQFF.

The chain carries TRBV6-2 or TRBV6-3 and TRBJ1-6, with D possibly TRBD1 on 5 matching bases. The CDR3 covers 15 residues. The V and J ends lost 6 bases and 9 bases respectively, with 18 bases between them. Germline values: CDR1 MNHEY, CDR2 SVGEGT. The CDR3 protein is CASRYSRDFSSPLHF. In nucleotides, the CDR3 is TGTGCCAGCAGATATTCTCGGGACTTCAGTTCACCCCTCCACTTT.

This rearrangement joins TRBV2 to TRBJ2-7, with D perhaps matching TRBD1 or TRBD2 (5 bases each). V was shortened by 3 bases and J by 4 bases, with 10 bases between the two germline ends. Germline V CDR1 and CDR2: SNHLY, FYNNEI. The CDR3 covers 13 residues. CDR3 loop: CASSERGLYEQYF. The CDR3 DNA reads as TGTGCCAGCAGTGAGAGGGGTTTATACGAGCAGTACTTC.

The chain employs TRBV19 and TRBJ2-7; no clear D. CDR3 length: 15 amino acids. Germline values: CDR1 LNHDA, CDR2 SQIVND (reference sequence). The germline V and J ends were trimmed by 5 bases and 0 bases, with 14 bases remaining between them. In DNA, the CDR3 is TGTGCCAGTAGTCCGACACATAAGGACTCCTACGAGCAGTACTTC. As protein: CASSPTHKDSYEQYF.

A few counts support this clonotype. The J gene is TRBJ1-5, the V gene TRBV20-1, with D hard to call. CDR3 length equals 14 residues. CDR1 DFQATT and CDR2 SNEGSKA come from the germline V gene (reference sequence). Trimming removed 3 bases at V and 5 bases at J, with 14 bases between. As DNA, the CDR3 is TGCAGTGCTAGTAGGGAATTTGGGTATCAGCCCCAGCATTTT. Translated: CSASREFGYQPQHF.

The V and J genes are TRBV6-1 and TRBJ1-1, with D uncertain. Germline CDR1 is MNHNS and CDR2 is SASEGT. CDR3 length equals 15 residues. V lost 7 bases and J 6 bases, leaving 21 bases between the germline ends. The CDR3 DNA is TGTGCCAGCACCCCCGACGCACGGGTGGGTGCTGAAGCTTTCTTT. It translates to CASTPDARVGAEAFF.

The chain uses TRBV6-5 and TRBJ2-1; D perhaps matches TRBD2 (6 bases). Germline V gene data show CDR1 as MNHEY and CDR2 as SVGAGI. Deletions cut 3 bases from V and 7 bases from J, with 13 bases between. The CDR3 loop spans 14 amino acids. The CDR3 DNA sequence: TGTGCCAGCAGTTATCGGGCTAGCGAAAATGAGCAGTTCTTC. This translates into CASSYRASENEQFF.

The chain couples TRBV19 to TRBJ2-1; D may correspond to TRBD1 or TRBD2 (6 bases each). CDR3 size: 16 residues. Germline V CDR1 and CDR2: LNHDA, SQIVND (reference sequence). V gave up 2 bases and J gave up 7 bases, with 18 bases separating them. The CDR3, as DNA: TGTGCCAGTAGTATAAGTTCCCTAGCGAGGGGGAATGAGCAGTTCTTC. This encodes CASSISSLARGNEQFF.

The chain joins TRBV6-1 to TRBJ1-1; TRBD1 matches 10 bases. Per the germline V gene, CDR1 is MNHNS and CDR2 is SASEGT. V trimming: 8 bases; J trimming: 8 bases; junction bases outside the gene matches: 11. This CDR3 region has 14 residues. The chain's CDR3 is CASRPSGQGGEAFF. The CDR3 coding sequence is TGTGCCAGCCGCCCCTCAGGACAGGGGGGAGAAGCTTTCTTT.

The chain employs TRBV6-2 or TRBV6-3 and TRBJ2-7, with D tentatively TRBD2 (5 bases). CDR3 length: 16 residues. V was pared by 6 bases and J by 0 bases, with 18 bases between. Germline V gives CDR1 MNHEY, CDR2 SVGEGT. The CDR3 region is CASRDPKDSGSYEQYF. CDR3 coding DNA: TGTGCCAGCAGGGACCCGAAGGACTCTGGCTCCTACGAGCAGTACTTC.

The V call is TRBV27, the J call TRBJ1-5; D is undetermined. Germline V CDR1 and CDR2: MNHEY, SMNVEV (reference sequence). Trimming took 3 bases from V and 6 from J, leaving 0 bases between them. CDR3 size: 10 residues. The CDR3 DNA reads TGTGCCAGCAGTTTTCAGCCCCAGCATTTT. As protein: CASSFQPQHF.

The CDR3 sequence is CASSSKTGRLDGYTF. The CDR3 nucleotides are TGTGCCAGCAGTTCTAAGACAGGTAGACTCGATGGCTACACCTTC. V usage is TRBV7-9 and J usage is TRBJ1-2; D is possibly TRBD1 (6 bases). In germline, CDR1 is SEHNR, CDR2 FQNEAQ (reference sequence). The CDR3 has 15 residues. Trimming shortened V by 6 bases and J by 6 bases, and 20 bases separated the two germline ends.

The chain is built from TRBV29-1 and TRBJ2-4, with D perhaps TRBD1 (9 bases). The CDR3 extends over 14 amino acids. Germline loops: CDR1 SQVTM, CDR2 ANQGSEA. The ends were cut back, 6 bases at V and 9 bases at J, with 21 bases in the middle. The CDR3 reads CSVRGGTGLPIQYF. In nucleotides, the CDR3 is TGCAGCGTCCGGGGGGGGACAGGGCTCCCCATTCAGTACTTC.

V is TRBV19 and J is TRBJ1-1, with 7 bases fitting TRBD1. V dropped 4 bases and J dropped 4; count of bases not matched to a gene: 9. Germline V lookup: CDR1 LNHDA, CDR2 SQIVND (reference sequence). This CDR3 spans 15 amino acids. The CDR3 loop reads CASSSPGGNSTEAFF. CDR3 coding DNA: TGTGCCAGTAGTAGTCCAGGGGGAAACTCCACTGAAGCTTTCTTT.

This chain connects TRBV24-1 to TRBJ2-1; 8 nucleotides match TRBD2. Germline assignment: CDR1 KGHDR and CDR2 SFDVKD. The CDR3 is made up of 14 amino acids. Trimming at V came to 5 bases and at J to 6 bases, leaving 5 bases not matched to a gene. The CDR3 region is CATSGSRGGNEQFF. DNA for the CDR3: TGTGCCACCAGTGGATCTCGGGGGGGCAATGAGCAGTTCTTC.

This clonotype has just a few counts. The chain couples TRBV20-1 to TRBJ2-3; no definite D call. This CDR3 comprises 13 residues. CDR1 DFQATT and CDR2 SNEGSKA come from the germline V gene (reference sequence). Trimming shortened V by 0 bases and J by 1 base, and 5 bases separated the two germline ends. This chain's CDR3 is CSARDLGTDTQYF. DNA of the CDR3: TGCAGTGCTAGAGATTTAGGCACAGATACGCAGTATTTT.

In this sample, this clonotype turned up once. The V gene is TRBV6-2 or TRBV6-3, the J gene TRBJ1-1, with a possible D match to TRBD1 (6 bases). Germline V gene lookup returns CDR1 MNHEY and CDR2 SVGEGT. Trimming removed 6 bases at V and 10 bases at J, with 12 bases between. This CDR3 has 11 amino acids. CDR3 region: CASRGTRGAFF. The CDR3 DNA follows: TGTGCCAGCAGGGGGACACGGGGAGCTTTCTTT.

This clonotype has a handful of counts. This rearrangement joins TRBV6-1 to TRBJ1-1; 7 bases agree with TRBD1. The CDR3 runs to 15 residues. CDR1 is MNHNS and CDR2 is SASEGT in the germline V gene. V lost 6 bases to trimming and J lost 6 bases; unmatched junction nucleotides: 13. The CDR3 DNA reads TGTGCCAGCAGGACGTACCGACAGGGTACTGCTGAAGCTTTCTTT. This sequence encodes CASRTYRQGTAEAFF.

The J gene is TRBJ1-2, the V gene TRBV19; a possible D gene is TRBD1 (5 bases). Germline V CDR1 and CDR2: LNHDA, SQIVND (reference sequence). The CDR3 contains 14 residues. Trimming took 4 bases from V and 5 from J, leaving 14 bases between them. In DNA form, the CDR3 reads TGTGCCAGTAGTACAACCGGGGCCGTTTATGGCTACACCTTC. This gives the protein CASSTTGAVYGYTF.

The chain is built from TRBV6-1 and TRBJ2-7, with D possibly being TRBD1 or TRBD2 (6 bases each). Germline assignment: CDR1 MNHNS and CDR2 SASEGT. V was shortened by 5 bases and J by 7 bases, with 18 bases between the two germline ends. This CDR3 is 14 amino acids long. The CDR3 sequence: CASSTRRGLEEQYF. The CDR3 DNA follows: TGTGCCAGCAGTACCCGACGGGGGCTCGAAGAGCAGTACTTC.

The chain recombines TRBV2 with TRBJ2-1, with 9 bases matching TRBD1. V shed 7 bases, J shed 7 bases, and the junction held 14 bases outside the gene matches. This CDR3 is built from 16 residues. Germline-derived CDR1 and CDR2 are SNHLY and FYNNEI. The CDR3 loop is CASTRPGTGWANEQFF. The CDR3 coding sequence is TGTGCCAGCACCCGACCCGGGACAGGGTGGGCAAATGAGCAGTTCTTC.

The chain is built from TRBV4-3 and TRBJ1-1, with D hard to call. This CDR3 comprises 14 residues. CDR1 and CDR2 (germline): LGHNA, YSLEER. Trimming pared 0 bases from V and 3 bases from J, leaving 8 bases between. The CDR3 loop is CASSQDLVHTEAFF. The CDR3 DNA reads TGCGCCAGCAGCCAAGATCTGGTACACACTGAAGCTTTCTTT.